This entry features one T cell receptor beta chain sequence. Its antigen is currently unknown. The library tagged each cDNA molecule with unique molecular identifiers. TCRdb itself ran the RACE reads through MiXCR, one entry per CDR3 protein. The data hold approximately 57,000 distinct CDR3 sequences, with roughly a tenth observed a single time. Time point here: patch test 1, 2 weeks after DPC sensitization. Treatment given: therapeutic diphenylcyclopropenone sensitization with weekly scalp DPC. Those who donated were patients with alopecia, 18 to 70 years of age, and suitable for DPC. This record belongs to a study of human T cells and chemical hapten exposure. Study results and limitations: High-frequency TCRs, those above 1 in 1000, stayed the same after DPC sensitization.

V was clipped by 3 bases and J by 3 bases; unmatched bases: 10. Germline CDR1 LGHNA, CDR2 YSLEER. This CDR3 is 17 amino acids long. The chain recombines TRBV4-3 with TRBJ2-3; 9 bases fit TRBD2. The source material was whole blood, sampled in connection with sensitization to the hapten diphenylcyclopropenone (DPC). The origin of this receptor is a middle-aged woman with alopecia areata. Some clones in this sample may be carry-over from other donors' samples. The DNA for the CDR3 is TGCGCCAGCAGCCAGACGGGGACTAGCCTGAGTACAGATACGCAGTATTTT. Translated: CASSQTGTSLSTDTQYF.